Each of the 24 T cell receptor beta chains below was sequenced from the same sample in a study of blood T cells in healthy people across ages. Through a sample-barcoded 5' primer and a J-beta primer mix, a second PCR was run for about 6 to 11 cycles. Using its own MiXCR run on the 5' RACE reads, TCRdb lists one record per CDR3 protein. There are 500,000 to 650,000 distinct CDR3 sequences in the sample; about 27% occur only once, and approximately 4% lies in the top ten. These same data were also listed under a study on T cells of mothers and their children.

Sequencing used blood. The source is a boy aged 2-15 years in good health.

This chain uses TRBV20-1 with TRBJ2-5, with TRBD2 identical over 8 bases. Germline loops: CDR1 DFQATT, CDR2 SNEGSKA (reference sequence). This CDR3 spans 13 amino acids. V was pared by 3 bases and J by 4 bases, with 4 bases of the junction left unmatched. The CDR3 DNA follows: TGCAGTGCTAGCCTCGGGAGGGGAGAGACCCAGTACTTC. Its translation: CSASLGRGETQYF.

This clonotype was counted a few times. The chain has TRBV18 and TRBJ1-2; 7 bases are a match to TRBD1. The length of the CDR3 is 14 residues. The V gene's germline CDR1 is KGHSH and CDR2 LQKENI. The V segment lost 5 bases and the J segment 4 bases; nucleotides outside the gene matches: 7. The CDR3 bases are TGTGCCAGCTCATCGAGGGGACAGCTCTATGGCTACACCTTC. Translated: CASSSRGQLYGYTF.

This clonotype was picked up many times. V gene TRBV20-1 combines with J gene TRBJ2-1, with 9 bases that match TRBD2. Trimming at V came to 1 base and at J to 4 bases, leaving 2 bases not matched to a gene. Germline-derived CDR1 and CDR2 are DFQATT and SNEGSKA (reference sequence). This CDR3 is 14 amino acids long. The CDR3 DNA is TGCAGTGCTAGAGGCGGGAGGGGTTACAATGAGCAGTTCTTC. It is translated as CSARGGRGYNEQFF.

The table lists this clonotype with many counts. CDR3 in DNA: TGCAGTGCTAGAGATCTCGTGGACAGGCGAAGGGATGGCTACACCTTC. Translated: CSARDLVDRRRDGYTF. The V and J genes are TRBV20-1 and TRBJ1-2; 7 nucleotides line up with TRBD1. V shed 0 bases, J shed 6 bases, and the junction held 13 bases outside the gene matches. From germline, CDR1 is DFQATT and CDR2 SNEGSKA (reference sequence). The CDR3 is 16 amino acids.

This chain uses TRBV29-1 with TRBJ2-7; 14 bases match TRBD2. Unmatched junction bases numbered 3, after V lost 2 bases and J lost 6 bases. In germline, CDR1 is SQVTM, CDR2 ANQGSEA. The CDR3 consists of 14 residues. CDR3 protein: CSVERGLAGGEQYF. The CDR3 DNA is TGCAGCGTTGAACGAGGACTAGCGGGAGGCGAGCAGTACTTC.

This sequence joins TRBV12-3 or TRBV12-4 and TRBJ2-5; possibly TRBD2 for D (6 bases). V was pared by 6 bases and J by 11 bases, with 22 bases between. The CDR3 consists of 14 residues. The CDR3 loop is CASSLRTASGEQYF. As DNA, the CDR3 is TGTGCCAGCAGCCTCAGGACTGCCTCGGGGGAGCAGTACTTC.

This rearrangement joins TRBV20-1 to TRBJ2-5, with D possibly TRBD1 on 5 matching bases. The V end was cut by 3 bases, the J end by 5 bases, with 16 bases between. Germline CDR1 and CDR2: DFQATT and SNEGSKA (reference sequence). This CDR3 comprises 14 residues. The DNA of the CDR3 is TGCAGTGCTAGCCCCTTACAGGTTCATGAGACCCAGTACTTC. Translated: CSASPLQVHETQYF.

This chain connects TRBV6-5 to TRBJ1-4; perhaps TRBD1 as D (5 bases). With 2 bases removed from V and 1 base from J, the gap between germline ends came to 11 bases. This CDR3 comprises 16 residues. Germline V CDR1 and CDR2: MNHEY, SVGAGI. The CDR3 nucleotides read TGTGCCAGCAGTTACGGGTCGGGGGTAACTAATGAAAAACTGTTTTTT. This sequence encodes CASSYGSGVTNEKLFF.

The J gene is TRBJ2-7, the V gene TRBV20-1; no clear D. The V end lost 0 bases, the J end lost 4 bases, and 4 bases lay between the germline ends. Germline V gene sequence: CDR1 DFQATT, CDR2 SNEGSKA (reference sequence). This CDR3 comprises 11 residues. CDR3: CSARDGYEQYF. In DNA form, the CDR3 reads TGCAGTGCTAGAGATGGTTACGAGCAGTACTTC.

The CDR3 loop reads CASSFRDRFYEQYF. The CDR3 DNA follows: TGTGCCAGCAGCTTCCGGGACAGGTTCTACGAGCAGTACTTC. The chain couples TRBV14 to TRBJ2-7, with 8 positions matching TRBD1. The junction had 6 bases not matched to a gene; V was cut back by 5 bases and J by 3 bases. Germline V gene lookup returns CDR1 SGHDN and CDR2 FVKESK. This CDR3 region has 14 residues.

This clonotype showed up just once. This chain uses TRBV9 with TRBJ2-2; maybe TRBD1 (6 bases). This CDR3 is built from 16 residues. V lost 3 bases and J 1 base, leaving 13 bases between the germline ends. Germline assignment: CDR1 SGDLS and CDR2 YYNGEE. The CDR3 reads CASSAGHRLNTGELFF. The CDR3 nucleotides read TGTGCCAGCAGCGCGGGACACCGTTTGAACACCGGGGAGCTGTTTTTT.

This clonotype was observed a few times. In nucleotides, the CDR3 is TGTGCCAGCAGTTTATACCGCGATCAGCCCCAGCATTTT. Translation gives CASSLYRDQPQHF. The chain carries TRBV12-3 or TRBV12-4 and TRBJ1-5; D ambiguous. The CDR3 has 13 amino acids. Trimming took off 2 bases at V and 5 bases at J, with 7 bases between the two ends.

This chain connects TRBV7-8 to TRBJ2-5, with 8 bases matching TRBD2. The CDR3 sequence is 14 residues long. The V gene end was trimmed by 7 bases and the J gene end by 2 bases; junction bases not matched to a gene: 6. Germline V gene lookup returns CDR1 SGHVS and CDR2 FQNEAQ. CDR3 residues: CASTRAGEQETQYF. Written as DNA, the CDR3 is TGTGCCAGCACCAGAGCGGGGGAGCAAGAGACCCAGTACTTC.

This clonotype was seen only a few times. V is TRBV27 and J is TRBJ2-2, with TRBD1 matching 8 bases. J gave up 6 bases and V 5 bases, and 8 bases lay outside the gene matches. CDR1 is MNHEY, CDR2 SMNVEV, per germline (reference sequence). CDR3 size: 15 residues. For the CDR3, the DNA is TGTGCCAGCAGTCTCTTGACAGGGGCTCCCGGGGAGCTGTTTTTT. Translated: CASSLLTGAPGELFF.

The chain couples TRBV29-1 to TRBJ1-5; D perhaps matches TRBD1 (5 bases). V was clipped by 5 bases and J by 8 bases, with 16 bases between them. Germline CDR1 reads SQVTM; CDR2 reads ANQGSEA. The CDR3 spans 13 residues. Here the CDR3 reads CSVLQGIGEPQHF. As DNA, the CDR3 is TGCAGCGTTCTGCAGGGCATTGGGGAGCCCCAGCATTTT.

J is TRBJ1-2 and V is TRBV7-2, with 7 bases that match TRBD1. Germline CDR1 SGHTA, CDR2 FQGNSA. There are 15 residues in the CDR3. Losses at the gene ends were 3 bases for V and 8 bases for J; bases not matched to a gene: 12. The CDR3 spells CASSFGTANTGGYTF. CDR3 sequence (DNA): TGTGCCAGCAGCTTCGGGACAGCCAATACGGGCGGCTACACCTTC.

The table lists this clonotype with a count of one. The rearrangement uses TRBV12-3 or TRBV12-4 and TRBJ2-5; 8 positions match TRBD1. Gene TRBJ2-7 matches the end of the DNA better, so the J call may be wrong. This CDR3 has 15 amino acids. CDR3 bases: TGTGCCAGCAGTTTAGAGCGACAGGGGACCTACGAGCAGTACTTC. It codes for CASSLERQGTYEQYF.

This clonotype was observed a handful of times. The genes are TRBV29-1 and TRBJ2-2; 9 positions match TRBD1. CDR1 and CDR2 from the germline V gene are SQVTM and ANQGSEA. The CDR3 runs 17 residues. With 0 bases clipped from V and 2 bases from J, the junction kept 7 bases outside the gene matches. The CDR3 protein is CSVEDGRQGVNTGELFF. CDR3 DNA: TGCAGCGTTGAAGATGGGAGACAGGGGGTAAACACCGGGGAGCTGTTTTTT.

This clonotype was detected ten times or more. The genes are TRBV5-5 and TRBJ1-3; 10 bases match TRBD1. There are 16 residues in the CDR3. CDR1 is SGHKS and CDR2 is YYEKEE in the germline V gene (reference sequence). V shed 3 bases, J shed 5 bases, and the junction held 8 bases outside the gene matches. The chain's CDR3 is CASSSRGTGVRNTIYF. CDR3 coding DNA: TGTGCCAGCAGCTCCCGAGGGACAGGGGTACGAAACACCATATATTTT. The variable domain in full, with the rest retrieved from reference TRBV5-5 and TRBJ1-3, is DAGVTQSPTHLIKTRGQQVTLRCSPISGHKSVSWYQQVLGQGPQFIFQYYEKEERGRGNFPDRFSARQFPNYSSELNVNALLLGDSALYLCASSSRGTGVRNTIYFGEGSWLTVV.

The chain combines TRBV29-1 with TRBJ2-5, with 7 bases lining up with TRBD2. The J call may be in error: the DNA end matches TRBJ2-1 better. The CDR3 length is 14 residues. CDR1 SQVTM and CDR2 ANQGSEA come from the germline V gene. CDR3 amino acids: CSVGAGVLRNEQFF. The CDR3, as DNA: TGCAGCGTTGGGGCGGGAGTCCTAAGGAATGAGCAGTTCTTC.

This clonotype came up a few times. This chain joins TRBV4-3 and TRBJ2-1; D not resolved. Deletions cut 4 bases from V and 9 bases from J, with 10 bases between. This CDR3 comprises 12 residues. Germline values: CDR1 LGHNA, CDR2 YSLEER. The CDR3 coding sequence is TGCGCCAGCAGCCTCGCCCTCGGTGAGCAGTTCTTC. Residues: CASSLALGEQFF.

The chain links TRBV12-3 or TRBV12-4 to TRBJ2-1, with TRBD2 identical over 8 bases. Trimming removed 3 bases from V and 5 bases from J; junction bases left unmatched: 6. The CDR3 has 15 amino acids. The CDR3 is CASSLGAGVHNEQFF. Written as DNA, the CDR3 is TGTGCCAGCAGTTTGGGAGCGGGAGTTCACAATGAGCAGTTCTTC.

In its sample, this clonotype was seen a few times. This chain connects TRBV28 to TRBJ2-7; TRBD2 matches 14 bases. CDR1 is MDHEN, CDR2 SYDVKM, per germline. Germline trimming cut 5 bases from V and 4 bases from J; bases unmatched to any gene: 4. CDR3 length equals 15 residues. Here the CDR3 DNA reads TGTGCCAGCAGTGTGACTAGCGGGAGGGGTTACGAGCAGTACTTC. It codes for CASSVTSGRGYEQYF.

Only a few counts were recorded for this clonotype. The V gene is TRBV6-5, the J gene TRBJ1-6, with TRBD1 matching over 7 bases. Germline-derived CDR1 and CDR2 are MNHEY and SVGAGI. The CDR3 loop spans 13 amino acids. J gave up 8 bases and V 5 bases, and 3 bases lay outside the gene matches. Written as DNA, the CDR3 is TGTGCCAGCAGTCGGGGGACAGATTCACCCCTCCACTTT. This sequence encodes CASSRGTDSPLHF.